The 31 T cell receptor beta chains below all came from one sample that was sequenced in a study of T cells in Graves' hyperthyroidism and ophthalmopathy. Amplification yielded TCR beta CDR3 regions, with RNA transcripts as the source. The HTBI set primed first-round TCR CDR3 RT-PCR. From the multiplex PCR reads, TCRdb called clonotypes with MiXCR, one entry per CDR3 protein. The data show about 500,000 distinct CDR3 sequences, with about 16% seen just once and roughly 29% held by the top ten. Input material: blood. Every receptor here comes from a woman aged 25-40 years with Graves' ophthalmopathy.

The CDR3 sequence is CSASFSTGPWGETQYF. CDR3 coding DNA: TGCAGTGCTAGTTTCTCGACAGGCCCTTGGGGAGAGACCCAGTACTTC. This chain joins TRBV20-1 and TRBJ2-5; the D gene is possibly TRBD1 (6 bases). V gave up 3 bases and J gave up 4 bases, with 21 bases separating them. Per the germline V gene, CDR1 is DFQATT and CDR2 is SNEGSKA (reference sequence). CDR3 length: 16 residues.

This chain's CDR3 is CASSQEFGTSGRASEQFF. The CDR3 DNA reads as TGTGCCAGCAGCCAAGAATTCGGGACTAGCGGGAGGGCCAGTGAGCAGTTCTTC. The chain links TRBV14 to TRBJ2-1; 16 bases agree with TRBD2. This CDR3 is 18 amino acids long. Per the germline V gene, CDR1 is SGHDN and CDR2 is FVKESK. Germline trimming cut 0 bases from V and 9 bases from J; bases unmatched to any gene: 8.

This chain uses TRBV28 with TRBJ1-6; 7 nucleotides line up with TRBD1. With V trimmed by 5 bases and J by 5 bases, 18 bases remained unmatched. This CDR3 contains 19 residues. Germline assignment: CDR1 MDHEN and CDR2 SYDVKM. CDR3 amino acids: CASSPQAASRGSDNSPLHF. The CDR3 region has the DNA TGTGCCAGCAGTCCCCAAGCAGCGAGCAGGGGGTCGGATAATTCACCCCTCCACTTT.

Many counts were recorded for this clonotype. CDR3: CASSQDLTDTQYF. CDR3 bases: TGTGCCAGCAGCCAAGACCTCACAGATACGCAGTATTTT. The chain is built from TRBV3-1 and TRBJ2-3; D unclear. V lost 0 bases, J lost 2 bases, and 3 bases lay in between. Germline V gene sequence: CDR1 LGHDT, CDR2 YNNKEL (reference sequence). The length of the CDR3 is 13 residues.

DNA for the CDR3: TGTGCCAGCAGCCCCCCCCACTGGGGGGGCCACAATGAGCAGTTCTTC. It is translated as CASSPPHWGGHNEQFF. The chain combines TRBV7-3 with TRBJ2-1; D possibly corresponds to TRBD2 (7 bases). The CDR3 length is 16 residues. Germline CDR1 and CDR2: SGHTA and FQGTGA. The V and J ends lost 5 bases and 5 bases respectively, with 19 bases between them.

The table lists this clonotype with many counts. This sequence joins TRBV28 and TRBJ1-1, with TRBD1 identical over 9 bases. Looked up from germline, CDR1 is MDHEN and CDR2 is SYDVKM. The CDR3 is 14 amino acids. The trim removed 8 bases at V and 0 bases at J, leaving 4 bases unmatched. The CDR3 region has the DNA TGTGCCAGCTGTACAGGGGGCATGAACACTGAAGCTTTCTTT. Translated: CASCTGGMNTEAFF.

The rearrangement joins TRBV29-1 to TRBJ2-1; possibly TRBD2 for D (6 bases). V was trimmed by 4 bases and J by 9 bases, leaving 19 bases between them. CDR1 and CDR2 (germline): SQVTM, ANQGSEA. The CDR3 totals 14 residues. CDR3 DNA: TGCAGCGTTGTGGCAGGAGAATTGGGGGGTGAGCAGTTCTTC. The encoded protein is CSVVAGELGGEQFF.

This clonotype was seen just once. The chain carries TRBV20-1 and TRBJ2-1; 10 bases align to TRBD2. J was trimmed by 5 bases and V by 0 bases; bases with no gene match: 7. The CDR3 is 16 residues long. Germline V gene sequence: CDR1 DFQATT, CDR2 SNEGSKA (reference sequence). CDR3 bases: TGCAGTGCTAGAGATCGGCTAGCGGGAGTCCACAATGAGCAGTTCTTC. It translates to CSARDRLAGVHNEQFF.

The rearrangement uses TRBV5-8 and TRBJ2-5; D gene unclear. The CDR3 contains 13 residues. From germline, CDR1 is SGHTS and CDR2 YDEGEE. V was pared by 7 bases and J by 1 base, with 11 bases between. In DNA, the CDR3 is TGTGCCAGCGAGCAGCTGGGCCAAGAGACCCAGTACTTC. This codes for CASEQLGQETQYF. Combining the CDR3 with reference TRBV5-8 and TRBJ2-5 gives the whole variable domain EAGVTQSPTHLIKTRGQQATLRCSPISGHTSVYWYQQALGLGLQFLLWYDEGEERNRGNFPPRFSGRQFPNYSSELNVNALELEDSALYLCASEQLGQETQYFGPGTRLLVL.

This clonotype was seen ten or more times. The chain links TRBV12-3 or TRBV12-4 to TRBJ2-7, with a weak D call TRBD1 (7 bases). This CDR3 is built from 14 residues. The V and J ends lost 1 base and 4 bases respectively, with 11 bases between them. The CDR3 DNA sequence: TGTGCCAGCAGTTTAGAGGGGGCGGGGTACGAGCAGTACTTC. It yields the protein CASSLEGAGYEQYF.

This clonotype was observed a few times. This sequence joins TRBV30 and TRBJ2-2; D might be TRBD1 (6 bases). Looked up from germline, CDR1 is GTSNPN and CDR2 is SVGIG (reference sequence). Trimming pared 0 bases from V and 6 bases from J, leaving 8 bases between. The CDR3 contains 13 residues. The CDR3 region has the DNA TGTGCCTGGAGTGTAGCAGGGGCCGGGGAGCTGTTTTTT. Translating gives CAWSVAGAGELFF.

In this sample, this clonotype turned up a few times. This sequence joins TRBV5-6 and TRBJ2-1; D unresolved. The CDR3 has 11 amino acids. Trimming left V 4 bases short and J 8 bases short, with 7 bases between. Germline loops: CDR1 SGHDT, CDR2 YYEEEE. DNA of the CDR3: TGTGCCAGCAGCGAATACGATGAGCAGTTCTTC. Protein sequence: CASSEYDEQFF.

In this sample, this clonotype turned up many times. This chain joins TRBV20-1 and TRBJ1-1; D remains ambiguous. From germline, CDR1 is DFQATT and CDR2 SNEGSKA (reference sequence). V lost 7 bases to trimming and J lost 1 base, with 10 bases between them. This CDR3 contains 12 residues. This chain's CDR3 is CSVWTGNTEAFF. As DNA, the CDR3 is TGCAGTGTTTGGACCGGGAACACTGAAGCTTTCTTT.

The chain has TRBV7-9 and TRBJ2-7; D may match TRBD1 or TRBD2 (7 bases each). Trimming pared 1 base from V and 2 bases from J, leaving 12 bases between. This CDR3 has 15 amino acids. Germline CDR1 is SEHNR and CDR2 is FQNEAQ (reference sequence). The CDR3 nucleotides read TGTGCCAGCAGCTTAGTGGGGGGGACAGCCTACGAGCAGTACTTC. Amino acid sequence: CASSLVGGTAYEQYF.

This clonotype showed up many times. This sequence joins TRBV28 and TRBJ1-1; maybe TRBD1 (6 bases). V was pared by 5 bases and J by 4 bases, with 14 bases between. This CDR3 contains 14 residues. Germline V gives CDR1 MDHEN, CDR2 SYDVKM. The CDR3 region has the DNA TGTGCCAGCAGTACAGGGACCCCGGCCACTGAAGCTTTCTTT. Protein: CASSTGTPATEAFF.

This chain connects TRBV7-9 to TRBJ2-1; 8 nucleotides agree with TRBD1. Germline CDR1 reads SEHNR; CDR2 reads FQNEAQ (reference sequence). The CDR3 sequence is 14 residues long. Germline trimming cut 4 bases from V and 4 bases from J; bases unmatched to any gene: 3. Here the CDR3 reads CASSSTGAYNEQFF. Here the CDR3 DNA reads TGTGCCAGCAGCTCGACAGGGGCATACAATGAGCAGTTCTTC.

This clonotype was counted at least ten times. J is TRBJ2-7 and V is TRBV29-1, with 8 bases matching TRBD1. V was pared by 3 bases and J by 1 base, with 8 bases of the junction left unmatched. The CDR3 extends over 15 amino acids. Germline values: CDR1 SQVTM, CDR2 ANQGSEA. CDR3 nucleotides: TGCAGCGTTGAGTTAAGGGACAGGAGTTCCTACGAGCAGTACTTC. It encodes CSVELRDRSSYEQYF.

This clonotype was detected many times. The J gene is TRBJ2-1, the V gene TRBV3-1; D possibly matches TRBD1 or TRBD2 (5 bases each). V was clipped by 0 bases and J by 4 bases, with 16 bases between them. Germline values: CDR1 LGHDT, CDR2 YNNKEL (reference sequence). The CDR3 length is 17 residues. CDR3 in DNA: TGTGCCAGCAGCCAAGAGAGGGGACGGCCGTTGTACAATGAGCAGTTCTTC. This encodes CASSQERGRPLYNEQFF.

The chain links TRBV6-1 to TRBJ1-5, with 9 bases lining up with TRBD1. This CDR3 is 17 amino acids long. V lost 10 bases to trimming and J lost 0 bases; unmatched junction nucleotides: 13. Germline CDR1 and CDR2: MNHNS and SASEGT. DNA of the CDR3: TGTGCCACCAAGGCACTACAGGGGGCTCTTAGCAATCAGCCCCAGCATTTT. Encoded protein: CATKALQGALSNQPQHF.

The count of this clonotype is one. The rearrangement uses TRBV20-1 and TRBJ2-1, with TRBD2 identical over 10 bases. After removal of 6 bases from V and 4 bases from J, the junction contained 9 bases not matched to a gene. Looked up from germline, CDR1 is DFQATT and CDR2 is SNEGSKA (reference sequence). This CDR3 is 15 amino acids long. The CDR3 region is CSARSLAGVYNEQFF. In nucleotides, the CDR3 is TGCAGTGCCCGGAGTCTAGCGGGAGTATACAATGAGCAGTTCTTC.

This clonotype was observed a handful of times. CDR3 bases: TGTGCCAGTAGTATAAACTCGGGGGGCTCCTACGAGCAGTACTTC. This translates into CASSINSGGSYEQYF. J is TRBJ2-7 and V is TRBV19; 7 nucleotides match TRBD2. This CDR3 contains 15 residues. V lost 2 bases, J lost 0 bases, and 4 bases stayed unmatched. Germline CDR1 reads LNHDA; CDR2 reads SQIVND (reference sequence).

This clonotype appeared many times. The rearrangement uses TRBV11-2 and TRBJ2-1, with D maybe TRBD1 (6 bases). Between the trimmed V and J ends, which lost 3 bases and 7 bases, there was a span of 10 bases. CDR1 is SGHAT and CDR2 is FQNNGV in the germline V gene. The CDR3 sequence is 13 residues long. The CDR3 here is CASSFDRRNEQFF. The CDR3 DNA reads TGTGCCAGCAGCTTTGACAGGAGAAATGAGCAGTTCTTC.

This clonotype has just a few counts. The CDR3 sequence is CASSLSGLEQFF. CDR3 sequence (DNA): TGTGCCAGCAGCTTGTCTGGACTTGAGCAGTTCTTC. The chain uses TRBV7-8 and TRBJ2-1, with D maybe TRBD2 (5 bases). CDR1 and CDR2 from the germline V gene are SGHVS and FQNEAQ. Deletions cut 3 bases from V and 9 bases from J, with 9 bases between. CDR3 length: 12 residues.

The chain employs TRBV6-1 and TRBJ1-1; 10 nucleotides match TRBD1. There are 17 residues in the CDR3. CDR1 and CDR2 from the germline V gene are MNHNS and SASEGT. V gave up 10 bases and J gave up 4 bases; unmatched junction bases: 18. The CDR3, as DNA: TGTGCCACCCTGAAGAGCAGGGACAGGGGCATCGTCACTGAAGCTTTCTTT. Translated, it gives CATLKSRDRGIVTEAFF.

This rearrangement joins TRBV9 to TRBJ2-7; weak D call: TRBD2 (7 bases). Germline CDR1 is SGDLS and CDR2 is YYNGEE. Trimming removed 4 bases from V and 2 bases from J, with 13 bases in between. The CDR3 has 14 residues. The CDR3 sequence is CASSPQGGAYEQYF. The CDR3 DNA reads TGTGCCAGCAGCCCACAGGGAGGGGCCTACGAGCAGTACTTC.

This clonotype was counted only a few times. The V and J genes are TRBV20-1 and TRBJ2-7; unclear D gene. CDR1 and CDR2 (germline): DFQATT, SNEGSKA (reference sequence). Deletions cut 1 base from V and 5 bases from J, with 12 bases between. The CDR3 length is 13 residues. The CDR3 protein is CSARGGRLDEQYF. DNA for the CDR3: TGCAGTGCTAGAGGTGGAAGGCTCGACGAGCAGTACTTC.

This chain joins TRBV12-3 or TRBV12-4 and TRBJ2-7; D assignment may be TRBD1 or TRBD2 (6 bases each). V was shortened by 1 base and J by 0 bases, with 25 bases between the two germline ends. The CDR3 is 20 residues long. DNA for the CDR3: TGTGCCAGCAGTTTAGAGACTCCGGGGACACCGGGGGTGAGCTCCTACGAGCAGTACTTC. Translation: CASSLETPGTPGVSSYEQYF.

The table lists this clonotype with many counts. This chain connects TRBV2 to TRBJ2-5; 7 bases map to TRBD2. The CDR3 runs 15 residues. CDR1 SNHLY and CDR2 FYNNEI come from the germline V gene. V was pared by 4 bases and J by 6 bases, with 11 bases of the junction left unmatched. DNA of the CDR3: TGTGCCAGCAGTGGGTCCCCGACTAGCTGGCAGACCCAGTACTTC. Its protein is CASSGSPTSWQTQYF.

The chain joins TRBV10-3 to TRBJ2-3; 9 bases align to TRBD2. Unmatched junction bases numbered 11, after V lost 0 bases and J lost 4 bases. The germline V gene encodes CDR1 ENHRY and CDR2 SYGVKD. The CDR3 consists of 18 residues. CDR3 loop: CAISESTAGGPFADTQYF. CDR3 bases: TGTGCCATCAGTGAGTCAACCGCGGGAGGGCCTTTCGCAGATACGCAGTATTTT.

This clonotype was picked up a small number of times. The rearrangement joins TRBV27 to TRBJ2-1; TRBD1 aligns across 7 bases. V trimming: 6 bases; J trimming: 2 bases; junction bases outside the gene matches: 4. The CDR3 consists of 14 residues. CDR1 MNHEY and CDR2 SMNVEV come from the germline V gene (reference sequence). CDR3 DNA sequence: TGTGCCAGCAGCCTTACAGGGGCCTACAATGAGCAGTTCTTC. This codes for CASSLTGAYNEQFF.

This clonotype appeared many times. The rearrangement links TRBV7-8 to TRBJ2-7; D is uncertain. The CDR3 is made up of 13 amino acids. Trimming cost V 2 bases and J 2 bases, with 7 bases left between them. Looked up from germline, CDR1 is SGHVS and CDR2 is FQNEAQ. In DNA form, the CDR3 reads TGTGCCAGCAGCTTAACAGAAACCTACGAGCAGTACTTC. It yields the protein CASSLTETYEQYF.